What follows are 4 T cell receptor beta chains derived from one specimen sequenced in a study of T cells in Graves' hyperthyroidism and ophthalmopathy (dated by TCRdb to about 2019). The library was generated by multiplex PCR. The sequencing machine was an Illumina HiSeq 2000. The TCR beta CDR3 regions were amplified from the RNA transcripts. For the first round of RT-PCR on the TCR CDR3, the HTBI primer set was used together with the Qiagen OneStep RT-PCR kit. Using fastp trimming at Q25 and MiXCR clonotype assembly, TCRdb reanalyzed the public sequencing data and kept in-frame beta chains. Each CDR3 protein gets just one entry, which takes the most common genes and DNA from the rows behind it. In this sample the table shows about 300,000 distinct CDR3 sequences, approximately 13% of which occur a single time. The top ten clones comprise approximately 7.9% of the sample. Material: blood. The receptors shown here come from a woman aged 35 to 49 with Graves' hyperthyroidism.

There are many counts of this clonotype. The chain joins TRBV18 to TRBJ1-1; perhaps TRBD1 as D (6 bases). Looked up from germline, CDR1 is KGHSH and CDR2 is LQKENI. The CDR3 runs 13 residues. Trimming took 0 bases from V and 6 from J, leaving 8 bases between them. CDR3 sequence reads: CASSPPGGPEAFF. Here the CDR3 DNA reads TGTGCCAGCTCACCACCGGGGGGGCCTGAAGCTTTCTTT.

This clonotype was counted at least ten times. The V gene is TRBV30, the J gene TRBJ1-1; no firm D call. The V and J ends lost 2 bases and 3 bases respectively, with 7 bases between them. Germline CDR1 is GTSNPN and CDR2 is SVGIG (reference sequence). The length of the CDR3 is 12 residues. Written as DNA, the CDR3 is TGTGCCTGGAGTATTGGGTACACTGAAGCTTTCTTT. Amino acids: CAWSIGYTEAFF.

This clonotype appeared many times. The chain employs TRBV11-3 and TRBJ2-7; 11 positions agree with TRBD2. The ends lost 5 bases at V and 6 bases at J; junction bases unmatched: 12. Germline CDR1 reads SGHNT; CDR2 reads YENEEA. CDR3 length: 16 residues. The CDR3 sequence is CASSATSGASGGEQYF. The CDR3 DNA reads TGTGCCAGCAGCGCGACTAGCGGGGCCTCAGGGGGCGAGCAGTACTTC. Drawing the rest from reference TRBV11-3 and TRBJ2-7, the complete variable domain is EAGVVQSPRYKIIEKKQPVAFWCNPISGHNTLYWYLQNLGQGPELLIRYENEEAVDDSQLPKDRFSAERLKGVDSTLKIQPAELGDSAVYLCASSATSGASGGEQYFGPGTRLTVT.

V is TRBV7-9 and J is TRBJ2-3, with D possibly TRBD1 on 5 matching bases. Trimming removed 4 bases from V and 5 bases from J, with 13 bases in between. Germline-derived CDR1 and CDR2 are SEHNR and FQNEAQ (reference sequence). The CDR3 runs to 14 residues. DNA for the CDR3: TGTGCCAGCAGCTCTCCGGACCAGGGAGATACGCAGTATTTT. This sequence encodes CASSSPDQGDTQYF.